This T cell receptor beta chain is drawn from a study of blood T cell repertoires in COVID-19. Study context: Material from acute and convalescent COVID-19 was sourced from the United States, Italy and Spain. The analysed material was cDNA or gDNA that came from T cells, B-cell-depleted T cells, or PBMCs.

Under the authors' procedure: Using reference gene primer amplification, nucleated cell counts were estimated. Generated by immunoSEQ multiplex PCR, the TCRdb table keeps only in-frame clones and is missing some. The DNA was the basis for D and trimming; V, J and clone size are from that table. The top ten hold approximately 8.2% of the sample, which has 110,000 to 150,000 clones, approximately 81% seen once. CDR3 length: 15 amino acids. Germline CDR1 and CDR2: KGHSH and LQKENI. J was trimmed by 5 bases and V by 8 bases; bases with no gene match: 11. The material sequenced was peripheral blood. The chain uses TRBV18 and TRBJ2-7; 11 bases are shared with TRBD2. The TCR originated in a human donor in a cohort sampled during active COVID-19. CDR3 residues: CASAGDSGRVNEQYF. In DNA form, the CDR3 reads TGTGCCAGCGCCGGTGATAGCGGGAGGGTCAACGAGCAGTACTTC.